This TCR beta chain was sequenced in a study of PD-1 blockade in mismatch repair-deficient tumors. The CDR3 sequence is 16 residues long. The V gene end was trimmed by 3 bases and the J gene end by 4 bases; junction bases not matched to a gene: 8. Per germline, CDR1 KGHSH and CDR2 LQKENI. Clones were sequenced by immunoSEQ multiplex PCR, and TCRdb holds only the in-frame ones, with some missing. The sample yields tens of thousands of clones, about four fifths seen once. TCR sequencing covered three patients who responded to pembrolizumab. The chain links TRBV18 to TRBJ2-3; 9 bases align to TRBD1. Sequencing used peripheral blood, obtained 44 weeks after starting pembrolizumab. The receptor comes from an adult with mismatch repair-deficient cancer. The DNA for the CDR3 is TGTGCCAGCTCACCTACCCCGGGACAGGGTGCAGATACGCAGTATTTT. It specifies CASSPTPGQGADTQYF.